Sequencing of this T cell receptor beta chain was carried out in a study of post-analysis software for immune sequencing data. Prepared libraries of TCR beta cDNA carried unique molecular identifiers. TCRdb reprocessed the PCR reads via MiXCR and lists one record per CDR3 protein. The repertoire consists of about 460,000 distinct CDR3 sequences, with roughly 46% occurring once and the leading ten covering roughly 12%. General observations from the study: Five or six TRBV segments, TRBV5-6, TRBV5-1 and TRBV20-1 among them, were found more frequent in patients than controls.

Only a few counts were recorded for this clonotype. What it binds is unknown. V gave up 3 bases and J gave up 5 bases; unmatched junction bases: 4. The CDR3 has 13 residues. This receptor was identified in a girl aged 10 to 17 with multiple sclerosis. The chain combines TRBV12-3 or TRBV12-4 with TRBJ2-7; 7 nucleotides match TRBD1. The sequencing sample was made of blood. CDR3 protein: CASSFGTADEQYF. CDR3 coding DNA: TGTGCCAGCAGTTTCGGGACAGCGGACGAGCAGTACTTC.